This T cell receptor beta chain is drawn from a study of neurological immune-mediated disorders. Findings and limits, study-wide: The most TCR clonal expansion was seen in HTLV-1-associated myelopathy, whereas the least was seen in multiple sclerosis, below the level in healthy controls.

About this clonotype itself: Its antigen is still unknown.

The germline CDR1 and CDR2 sequences are SGHTA and FQGNSA. The CDR3 spans 14 residues. Trimming took 1 base from V and 0 from J, leaving 7 bases between them. TCRdb used MiXCR to reprocess the 5' RACE reads, holding one entry per CDR3 protein. The data show fewer than 55,000 distinct CDR3 sequences, about 13% seen once. Regarding time point: longitudinal time-point 3. Material: PBMCs. This TCR was recovered from a male donor with HTLV-1-associated myelopathy (HAM/TSP). The rearrangement joins TRBV7-2 to TRBJ2-7, with D perhaps matching TRBD1 or TRBD2 (5 bases each). CDR3 coding DNA: TGTGCCAGCAGCTTAGGGGGGACCTCCTACGAGCAGTACTTC. Translating it yields CASSLGGTSYEQYF.